The 22 T cell receptor beta chains below were found in one sample sequenced in a study of shared clonotypes between healthy human individuals (TCRdb year 2020). The library was made by the immunoSEQ multiplex PCR assay. The table was pulled from immuneACCESS by TCRdb, which kept in-frame rearrangements only. Such tables lose some clones; where checked, under half of the loss comes from unresolved V genes, and the rest has no known cause. This sample lists some 1,900,000 clones; roughly 95% were detected once. The ten largest make up roughly 1.2% of the sample. CD8 naive samples were CD45RO-negative cells positively selected for CCR7, giving a CD45RA+CCR7+ population that excluded TemRA cells. The sequenced sample was naive CD8+ T cells sorted from blood. This specimen's cell subset or site label, per the study, means: CD45RA+CCR7+. These receptors came from a man between 18 and 35 years old in good health.

The chain links TRBV5-4 to TRBJ2-5; 9 nucleotides line up with TRBD1. Losses at the gene ends were 3 bases for V and 3 bases for J; bases not matched to a gene: 12. From germline, CDR1 is SGHNT and CDR2 YYREEE (reference sequence). This CDR3 has 17 amino acids. CDR3 amino acids: CASSSAAIGDREETQYF. DNA for the CDR3: TGTGCCAGCAGCTCAGCGGCTATAGGGGACAGGGAAGAGACCCAGTACTTC. Filled out from reference TRBV5-4 and TRBJ2-5, the complete variable domain reads ETGVTQSPTHLIKTRGQQVTLRCSSQSGHNTVSWYQQALGQGPQFIFQYYREEENGRGNFPPRFSGLQFPNYSSELNVNALELDDSALYLCASSSAAIGDREETQYFGPGTRLLVL.

The chain links TRBV4-1 to TRBJ1-2; D is ambiguous. CDR1 is MGHRA, CDR2 YSYEKL, per germline. The ends were cut back, 4 bases at V and 3 bases at J, with 12 bases in the middle. CDR3 length equals 14 residues. The CDR3 DNA reads as TGCGCCAGCAGCCCCCGACATGGATACTATGGCTACACCTTC. Translating gives CASSPRHGYYGYTF.

On this clone: At the DNA level, this CDR3 is encoded by other sequences in the same sample as well. The chain joins TRBV27 to TRBJ2-3; 7 nucleotides agree with TRBD2. Trimming cost V 3 bases and J 3 bases; bases outside gene matches: 0. Germline-derived CDR1 and CDR2 are MNHEY and SMNVEV (reference sequence). The CDR3 spans 13 residues. This chain's CDR3 is CASSLGGTDTQYF. The CDR3 DNA reads TGTGCCAGCAGTTTGGGAGGGACAGATACGCAGTATTTT.

The CDR3 region has the DNA TGTGCCAGCAGTGAAGTAGCGGCGATGAGCTCCTACGAGCAGTACTTC. Its protein is CASSEVAAMSSYEQYF. V gene TRBV6-1 combines with J gene TRBJ2-7; TRBD2 is a possible D gene (6 bases). Germline loops: CDR1 MNHNS, CDR2 SASEGT. The V end lost 1 base, the J end lost 0 bases, and 13 bases lay between the germline ends. The CDR3 has 16 amino acids.

The V call is TRBV6-1, the J call TRBJ1-1; D not certain. V lost 6 bases and J lost 1, with 6 bases in between. The CDR3 runs to 12 residues. In germline, CDR1 is MNHNS, CDR2 SASEGT. The CDR3 loop reads CASRGTNTEAFF. The CDR3 coding sequence is TGTGCCAGCAGAGGAACGAACACTGAAGCTTTCTTT.

The chain combines TRBV6-5 with TRBJ2-7; 9 bases match TRBD2. The CDR3 sequence is 15 residues long. With V trimmed by 8 bases and J by 3 bases, 11 bases remained unmatched. CDR1 and CDR2 from the germline V gene are MNHEY and SVGAGI. In DNA form, the CDR3 reads TGTGCCAGCTCGCTTTCGACTAGCGGAGTCTACGAGCAGTACTTC. Amino acids: CASSLSTSGVYEQYF.

Worth noting for this clone: In the same sample, other DNA sequences code for this CDR3. V and J are TRBV9 and TRBJ1-4; weak D call: TRBD1 (5 bases). The CDR3 length is 15 residues. The germline CDR1 and CDR2 sequences are SGDLS and YYNGEE. The V gene lost 0 bases and the J gene lost 3 bases, with 9 bases spanning the gap. The CDR3 here is CASSVGGVANEKLFF. Written as DNA, the CDR3 is TGTGCCAGCAGCGTAGGGGGCGTTGCTAATGAAAAACTGTTTTTT.

The chain recombines TRBV2 with TRBJ2-2, with D perhaps TRBD1 or TRBD2 (5 bases each). CDR1 is SNHLY and CDR2 is FYNNEI in the germline V gene. The CDR3 is 18 amino acids. Trimming cost V 3 bases and J 3 bases, with 20 bases left between them. The CDR3 loop is CASSEAAAGRGYTGELFF. The CDR3, as DNA: TGTGCCAGCAGTGAGGCAGCGGCAGGGAGAGGTTACACCGGGGAGCTGTTTTTT.

The chain couples TRBV5-1 to TRBJ1-4; 11 positions match TRBD1. This CDR3 comprises 14 residues. Germline lookup yields CDR1 SGHRS and CDR2 YFSETQ. V dropped 3 bases and J dropped 8; count of bases not matched to a gene: 3. DNA of the CDR3: TGCGCCAGCAGCTCGGGACAGGGGGAAGAAAAACTGTTTTTT. Its protein product is CASSSGQGEEKLFF.

On this clone: A much more abundant neighbour one base away suggests this may be a read error. Within the sample, other DNA sequences also encode this same CDR3. The J gene is TRBJ2-7, the V gene TRBV7-8; D unclear. The CDR3 has 11 residues. Per the germline V gene, CDR1 is SGHVS and CDR2 is FQNEAQ. Trimming took 5 bases from V and 1 from J, leaving 3 bases between them. CDR3 amino acids: CASSPSYEQYF. In DNA, the CDR3 is TGTGCCAGCAGCCCTTCCTACGAGCAGTACTTC.

This sequence joins TRBV5-1 and TRBJ2-7; 7 nucleotides line up with TRBD1. The CDR3 contains 13 residues. Germline V gene data show CDR1 as SGHRS and CDR2 as YFSETQ. The trim removed 4 bases at V and 2 bases at J, leaving 3 bases unmatched. CDR3 sequence (DNA): TGCGCCAGCAGCGGTGGGACAGCCTACGAGCAGTACTTC. Its translation: CASSGGTAYEQYF.

This chain joins TRBV7-8 and TRBJ2-1; TRBD2 matches at 11 bases. The germline CDR1 and CDR2 sequences are SGHVS and FQNEAQ. This CDR3 has 16 residues. The V segment lost 5 bases and the J segment 6 bases; nucleotides outside the gene matches: 9. CDR3 region: CASSPNSGRVFNEQFF. The CDR3 DNA sequence: TGTGCCAGCAGCCCCAATAGCGGGAGGGTTTTCAATGAGCAGTTCTTC.

The V and J genes are TRBV28 and TRBJ2-2; the D call may be TRBD1 or TRBD2 (7 bases each). Germline CDR1 is MDHEN and CDR2 is SYDVKM. The V end was cut by 3 bases, the J end by 3 bases, with 29 bases between. This CDR3 region has 21 residues. In DNA form, the CDR3 reads TGTGCCAGCAGTTTTCCCTTGATGACACTGGAGACAGGGAGGGACACCGGGGAGCTGTTTTTT. Translating it yields CASSFPLMTLETGRDTGELFF.

The chain links TRBV4-3 to TRBJ2-5, with TRBD2 matching 9 bases. Germline V lookup: CDR1 LGHNA, CDR2 YSLEER. J was trimmed by 3 bases and V by 0 bases; bases with no gene match: 8. The CDR3 is 17 amino acids. The CDR3 nucleotides read TGCGCCAGCAGCCAAGAAGATGGGCGGGAGGGTAAAGAGACCCAGTACTTC. It yields the protein CASSQEDGREGKETQYF.

This chain uses TRBV27 with TRBJ1-6; D is ambiguous. There are 15 residues in the CDR3. Germline V lookup: CDR1 MNHEY, CDR2 SMNVEV (reference sequence). V was cut by 2 bases and J by 11 bases, with 16 bases left in between. CDR3 in amino acids: CASSLRSAGPTPLHF. The CDR3 nucleotides read TGTGCCAGCAGTTTAAGATCGGCGGGCCCCACACCCCTCCACTTT.

There are a few counts of this clone. The chain combines TRBV5-5 with TRBJ2-7; D ambiguous. Trimming left V 4 bases short and J 3 bases short, with 5 bases between. Germline values: CDR1 SGHKS, CDR2 YYEKEE (reference sequence). This CDR3 region has 11 residues. The DNA of the CDR3 is TGTGCCAGCAGCGCGTACTACGAGCAGTACTTC. Its protein product is CASSAYYEQYF.

The chain uses TRBV7-9 and TRBJ1-1; maybe TRBD1 (5 bases). Trimming removed 4 bases at V and 8 bases at J, with 14 bases between. This CDR3 spans 13 amino acids. CDR1 is SEHNR, CDR2 FQNEAQ, per germline (reference sequence). CDR3 bases: TGTGCCAGCAGCTCTCCACGGTGGGACGAAGCTTTCTTT. Encoded protein: CASSSPRWDEAFF. Looking up the rest from reference TRBV7-9 and TRBJ1-1 gives the full variable domain: DTGVSQNPRHKITKRGQNVTFRCDPISEHNRLYWYRQTLGQGPEFLTYFQNEAQLEKSRLLSDRFSAERPKGSFSTLEIQRTEQGDSAMYLCASSSPRWDEAFFGQGTRLTVV.

The chain employs TRBV5-1 and TRBJ1-2, with a possible D match to TRBD1 (6 bases). Germline CDR1 and CDR2: SGHRS and YFSETQ. The CDR3 contains 14 residues. The V gene lost 4 bases and the J gene lost 8 bases, with 18 bases spanning the gap. CDR3 in amino acids: CASSPQGQSEGYTF. DNA of the CDR3: TGCGCCAGCAGCCCCCAAGGACAGTCGGAAGGCTACACCTTC.

A few counts support this clone. The chain employs TRBV13 and TRBJ1-1; no clear D. The germline V gene has CDR1 PRHDT and CDR2 FYEKMQ (reference sequence). The CDR3 loop spans 13 amino acids. V was cut by 6 bases and J by 1 base, with 9 bases left in between. CDR3 DNA: TGTGCCAGCAGGAAGAGAGGGAACACTGAAGCTTTCTTT. This sequence encodes CASRKRGNTEAFF.

The rearrangement joins TRBV5-1 to TRBJ2-2; no firm D call. The germline V gene encodes CDR1 SGHRS and CDR2 YFSETQ. Trimming took off 0 bases at V and 6 bases at J, with 9 bases between the two ends. This CDR3 spans 14 amino acids. The CDR3 region has the DNA TGCGCCAGCAGCTTGGGGGCCCTAGCCGGGGAGCTGTTTTTT. Its translation is CASSLGALAGELFF.

The chain has TRBV4-1 and TRBJ1-1; a weak D match, TRBD1 (5 bases). This CDR3 region has 15 residues. CDR1 is MGHRA and CDR2 is YSYEKL in the germline V gene. The V end was cut by 4 bases, the J end by 5 bases, with 17 bases between. The CDR3, as DNA: TGCGCCAGCAGCCCCCAAGGGACCGGTGGGACTGAAGCTTTCTTT. The encoded protein is CASSPQGTGGTEAFF.

The chain joins TRBV9 to TRBJ2-5, with D possibly being TRBD1 or TRBD2 (6 bases each). V lost 5 bases, J lost 5 bases, and 16 bases lay in between. Germline V gene sequence: CDR1 SGDLS, CDR2 YYNGEE. This CDR3 spans 14 amino acids. The CDR3 loop is CASSLGRGRETQYF. The CDR3 DNA is TGTGCCAGCAGTCTCGGACGGGGGCGGGAGACCCAGTACTTC.